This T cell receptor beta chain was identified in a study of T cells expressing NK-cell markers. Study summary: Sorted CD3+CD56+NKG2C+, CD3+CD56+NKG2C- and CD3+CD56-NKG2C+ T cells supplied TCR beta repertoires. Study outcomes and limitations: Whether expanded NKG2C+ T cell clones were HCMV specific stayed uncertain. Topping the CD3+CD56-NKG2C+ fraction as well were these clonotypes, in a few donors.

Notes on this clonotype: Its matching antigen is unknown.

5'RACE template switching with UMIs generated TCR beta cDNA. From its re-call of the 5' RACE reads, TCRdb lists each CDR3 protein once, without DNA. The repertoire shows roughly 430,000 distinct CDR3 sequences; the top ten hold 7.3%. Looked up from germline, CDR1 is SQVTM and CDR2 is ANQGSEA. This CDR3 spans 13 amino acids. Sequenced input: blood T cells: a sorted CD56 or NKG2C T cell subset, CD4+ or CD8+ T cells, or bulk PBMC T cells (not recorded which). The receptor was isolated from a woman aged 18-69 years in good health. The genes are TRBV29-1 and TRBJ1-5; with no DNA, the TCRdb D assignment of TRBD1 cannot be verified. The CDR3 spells CSVKTGRNQPQHF.